This entry features one T cell receptor (beta chain) sequence. Per the original data handling: For nucleated cells, counts were estimated from reference gene primer amplification. The protocol was immunoSEQ multiplex PCR, while the TCRdb copy is restricted to in-frame clones and leaves out a portion. D and trimming were read from the DNA, whereas the V and J calls and clone size are those reported in that table. Altogether around 170,000 clones are present, about 84% being singletons, with the ten largest covering about 12%. The CDR3 is 14 amino acids. V shed 6 bases, J shed 5 bases, and the junction held 7 bases outside the gene matches. From germline, CDR1 is SNHLY and CDR2 FYNNEI. The data stem from a study of blood T cell repertoires in COVID-19. The overall study: T cells, B-cell-depleted T cells, or PBMCs provided the cDNA or gDNA that served as material.

Symptom resolution, clearance, or two negative PCRs marked the recovered donors of Cohort 3. The sequenced sample consisted of PBMCs or T cells enriched from blood (not recorded which). The chain is built from TRBV2 and TRBJ1-2, with TRBD1 matching over 9 bases. This receptor was identified in a man aged 50 or older who had recovered from COVID-19. This CDR3 is CASRYRGQGYGYTF. The CDR3 bases are TGTGCCAGCAGGTACAGGGGGCAGGGTTATGGCTACACCTTC.